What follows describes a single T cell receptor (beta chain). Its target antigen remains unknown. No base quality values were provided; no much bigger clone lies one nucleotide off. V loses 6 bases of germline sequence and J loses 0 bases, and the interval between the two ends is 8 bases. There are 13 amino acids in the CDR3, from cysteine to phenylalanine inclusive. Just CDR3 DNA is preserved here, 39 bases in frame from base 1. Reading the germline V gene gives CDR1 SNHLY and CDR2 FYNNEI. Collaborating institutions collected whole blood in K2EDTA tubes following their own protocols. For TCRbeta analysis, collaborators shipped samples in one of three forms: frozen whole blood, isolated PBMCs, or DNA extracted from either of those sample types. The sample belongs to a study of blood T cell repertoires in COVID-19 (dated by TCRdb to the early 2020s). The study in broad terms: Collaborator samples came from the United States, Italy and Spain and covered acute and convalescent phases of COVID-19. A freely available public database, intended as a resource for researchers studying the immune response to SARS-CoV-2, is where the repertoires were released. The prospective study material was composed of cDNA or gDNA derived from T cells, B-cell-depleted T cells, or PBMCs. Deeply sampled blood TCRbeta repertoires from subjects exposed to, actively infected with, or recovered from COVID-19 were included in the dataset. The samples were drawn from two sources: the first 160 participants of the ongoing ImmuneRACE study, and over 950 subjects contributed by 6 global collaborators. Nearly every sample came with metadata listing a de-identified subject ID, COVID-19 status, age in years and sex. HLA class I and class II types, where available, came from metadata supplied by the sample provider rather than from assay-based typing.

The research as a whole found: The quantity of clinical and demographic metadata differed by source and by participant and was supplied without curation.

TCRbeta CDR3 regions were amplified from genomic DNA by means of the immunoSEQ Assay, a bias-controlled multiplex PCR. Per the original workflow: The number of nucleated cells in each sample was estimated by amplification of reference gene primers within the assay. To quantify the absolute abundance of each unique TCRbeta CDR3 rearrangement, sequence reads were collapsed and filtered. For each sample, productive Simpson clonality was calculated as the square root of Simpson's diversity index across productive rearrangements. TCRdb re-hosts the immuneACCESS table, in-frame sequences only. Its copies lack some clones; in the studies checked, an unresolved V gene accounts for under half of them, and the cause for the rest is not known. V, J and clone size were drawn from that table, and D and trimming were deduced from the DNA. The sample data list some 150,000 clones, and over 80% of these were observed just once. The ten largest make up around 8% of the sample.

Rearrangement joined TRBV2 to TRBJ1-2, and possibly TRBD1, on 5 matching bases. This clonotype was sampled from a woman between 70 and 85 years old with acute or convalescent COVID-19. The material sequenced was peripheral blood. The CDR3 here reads CASRATANYGYTF. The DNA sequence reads TGTGCCAGCAGAGCGACAGCTAACTATGGCTACACCTTC.